The rows below give T cell receptor beta chains drawn from one sample of a study of blood T cell repertoires in COVID-19. Data came from immunoSEQ multiplex PCR; TCRdb stores just in-frame clones and leaves some out. In the table there are about 74,000 clones, roughly 78% of which are singletons. What was sequenced was peripheral blood. Receptors were obtained from a human donor in a cohort sampled during active COVID-19. CDR3s include the opening cysteine and the closing phenylalanine or tryptophan. A D gene is named only where the DNA matches it firmly. Where a row states a size, it is once, few, many or the class of an expanded clone; other rows omit it.

J gene,D gene,clone size,V gene,CDR3 protein,CDR3 DNA
TRBJ2-2,TRBD1,NA,TRBV7-2,CASSLPRGTGKNTGELFF,TGTGCCAGCAGCTTACCTCGAGGGACAGGGAAGAACACCGGGGAGCTGTTTTTT
TRBJ2-1,TRBD1,few,TRBV30,CAWSVETGGNEQFF,TGTGCCTGGAGTGTAGAGACAGGGGGCAATGAGCAGTTCTTC
TRBJ2-7,NA,NA,TRBV7-2,CASSQAAAGYEQYF,TGTGCCAGCAGCCAAGCTGCGGCGGGCTACGAGCAGTACTTC
TRBJ2-6,TRBD1,NA,TRBV19,CASKPGQGSGANVLTF,TGTGCCAGTAAGCCGGGACAGGGGTCTGGGGCCAACGTCCTGACTTTC
TRBJ1-1,NA,once,TRBV11-2,CASSLGNRGDTEAFF,TGTGCCAGCAGCTTAGGCAATCGGGGGGACACTGAAGCTTTCTTT
TRBJ1-3,NA,NA,TRBV18,CASSPATEGNTIYF,TGTGCCAGCTCACCGGCCACAGAAGGAAACACCATATATTTT
TRBJ2-2,NA,NA,TRBV7-9,CASSFDGETGELFF,TGTGCCAGCAGCTTCGATGGGGAGACCGGGGAGCTGTTTTTT
TRBJ2-1,TRBD1,NA,TRBV10-3,CAISEWSPGQDYNEQFF,TGTGCCATCAGTGAGTGGTCACCGGGACAGGATTACAATGAGCAGTTCTTC
TRBJ1-2,NA,NA,TRBV4-3,CASSQELRGGGYTF,TGCGCCAGCAGCCAAGAGTTACGAGGAGGGGGCTACACCTTC
TRBJ2-5,NA,NA,TRBV18,CASSPPERETQYF,TGTGCCAGCTCACCACCGGAGAGAGAGACCCAGTACTTC
TRBJ2-2,TRBD1,NA,TRBV10-1,CASSKTGTGYTGELFF,TGCGCCAGCAGCAAAACCGGGACAGGGTATACCGGGGAGCTGTTTTTT
TRBJ1-5,TRBD1,NA,TRBV30,CAWSSRDRGNQPQHF,TGTGCCTGGAGCTCCCGGGACAGGGGCAATCAGCCCCAGCATTTT
TRBJ1-1,NA,few,TRBV23-1,CASSQSQANLNTEAFF,TGCGCCAGCAGTCAAAGCCAGGCCAACCTGAACACTGAAGCTTTCTTT
TRBJ2-7,TRBD1,NA,TRBV29-1,CSPIRGTRGPLTYEQYF,TGCAGCCCGATTAGAGGGACCAGGGGGCCACTCACCTACGAGCAGTACTTC
TRBJ1-5,NA,NA,TRBV4-2,CASSQPGRDNQPQHF,TGTGCCAGCAGCCAACCAGGACGGGATAATCAGCCCCAGCATTTT
TRBJ2-7,NA,few,TRBV19,CASSIGTEPSLYEQYF,TGTGCCAGTAGTATAGGGACAGAGCCCTCCCTTTACGAGCAGTACTTC
TRBJ2-1,NA,NA,TRBV7-7,CASSLAQGMENEQFF,TGTGCTAGCAGCTTAGCGCAGGGTATGGAGAATGAGCAGTTCTTC
TRBJ1-1,NA,NA,TRBV4-3,CASSQDNVRAFF,TGCGCCAGCAGCCAAGATAACGTCCGGGCTTTCTTT
TRBJ1-1,TRBD1,NA,TRBV28,CASSLMTGGGKEAFF,TGTGCCAGCAGTTTAATGACAGGGGGGGGCAAGGAAGCTTTCTTT
TRBJ2-7,NA,NA,TRBV5-1,CASSLAFGKLGEQYF,TGCGCCAGCAGCTTGGCGTTCGGGAAGCTGGGCGAGCAGTACTTC
TRBJ1-1,TRBD1,NA,TRBV19,CASSTRDRSMNTEAFF,TGTGCCAGTAGTACCCGGGACAGAAGCATGAACACTGAAGCTTTCTTT
TRBJ1-2,NA,once,TRBV12-3/TRBV12-4,CASSPPGLGYTF,TGTGCCAGCAGTCCCCCAGGATTAGGCTACACCTTC
TRBJ2-7,NA,NA,TRBV4-2,CASSQEYGIPYEQYF,TGTGCCAGCAGCCAAGAATACGGGATCCCCTACGAGCAGTACTTC
TRBJ1-5,TRBD1,NA,TRBV2,CASRMAPGQGNQPQHF,TGTGCCAGCAGGATGGCCCCGGGACAGGGTAATCAGCCCCAGCATTTT
TRBJ1-2,NA,NA,TRBV11-2,CASSLGQGSGYTF,TGTGCCAGCAGCTTAGGGCAGGGAAGCGGCTACACCTTC
TRBJ2-5,TRBD2,once,TRBV9,CASSVDGSGGLETQYF,TGTGCCAGCAGCGTAGACGGTAGCGGGGGTTTGGAGACCCAGTACTTC
TRBJ1-3,NA,NA,TRBV6-5,CASSGFGNTIYF,TGTGCCAGCAGCGGTTTCGGAAACACCATATATTTT
TRBJ2-3,NA,NA,TRBV18,CASSLFSGVNTDTQYF,TGTGCCAGCTCACTCTTTTCCGGGGTAAACACAGATACGCAGTATTTT
TRBJ2-7,NA,once,TRBV7-2,CASSSTGSSYEQYF,TGTGCCAGCAGTAGCACCGGATCCTCCTACGAGCAGTACTTC
TRBJ2-5,NA,few,TRBV2,CASSERSGIGLETQYF,TGTGCCAGCAGTGAGAGGTCAGGGATAGGGCTAGAGACCCAGTACTTC
TRBJ2-1,TRBD1,NA,TRBV5-1,CASSARTGDQGEQFF,TGCGCCAGCAGCGCCCGGACAGGGGATCAAGGTGAGCAGTTCTTC
TRBJ2-1,TRBD2,once,TRBV24-1,CATSDPLAGGLSEQFF,TGTGCCACCAGTGACCCCCTAGCGGGGGGTTTATCTGAGCAGTTCTTC
TRBJ1-6,NA,NA,TRBV7-9,CASSTVVSPLHF,TGTGCCAGCAGCACGGTAGTTTCACCCCTCCACTTT
TRBJ1-2,TRBD1,NA,TRBV6-5,CASSYGTGRGLRGYTF,TGTGCCAGCAGTTACGGGACAGGACGAGGCCTGCGGGGCTACACCTTC
TRBJ1-6,NA,NA,TRBV9,CASSVVDSNSPLHF,TGTGCCAGCAGCGTAGTAGACAGCAATTCACCCCTCCACTTT
TRBJ1-1,NA,NA,TRBV7-9,CASSSQGFSNTEAFF,TGTGCCAGCAGCTCCCAGGGTTTTAGCAACACTGAAGCTTTCTTT
TRBJ2-3,NA,NA,TRBV11-3,CASSFREGGQYF,TGTGCCAGCAGCTTCCGCGAGGGAGGGCAGTATTTT
TRBJ1-1,TRBD1,NA,TRBV12-3/TRBV12-4,CASSLGQGAFF,TGTGCCAGCAGTTTAGGACAGGGAGCTTTCTTT
TRBJ1-6,NA,NA,TRBV7-8,CASSLILQENSPLHF,TGTGCCAGCAGCTTAATCTTACAGGAAAATTCACCCCTCCACTTT
TRBJ2-1,NA,NA,TRBV27,CASSEYNEQFF,TGTGCCAGCAGCGAGTACAATGAGCAGTTCTTC
TRBJ1-2,TRBD1,NA,TRBV13,CASSNDRAGNGYTF,TGTGCCAGCAGCAACGACAGGGCTGGAAATGGCTACACCTTC
TRBJ2-5,NA,NA,TRBV5-1,CASSLQMYQETQYF,TGCGCCAGCAGCTTACAGATGTACCAAGAGACCCAGTACTTC
TRBJ2-1,TRBD2,NA,TRBV24-1,CATSDYPTSGASNEQFF,TGTGCCACCAGTGACTACCCGACTAGCGGGGCTAGCAATGAGCAGTTCTTC
TRBJ1-4,NA,NA,TRBV6-1,CASSEGDMATNEKLFF,TGTGCCAGCAGTGAAGGGGACATGGCAACTAATGAAAAACTGTTTTTT
TRBJ2-1,TRBD1,NA,TRBV11-2,CASSRSGQGGSNEQFF,TGTGCCAGCAGCCGATCCGGACAGGGGGGTTCCAATGAGCAGTTCTTC
TRBJ1-4,TRBD1,once,TRBV7-9,CASSYPGQGEKLFF,TGTGCCAGCAGTTATCCGGGACAGGGTGAAAAACTGTTTTTT
TRBJ1-1,NA,NA,TRBV6-5,CASSYSNSRVSFF,TGTGCCAGCAGTTACTCGAATAGCAGGGTTTCTTTCTTT
TRBJ2-5,TRBD1,NA,TRBV6-2/TRBV6-3,CASSKDGQGKETQYF,TGTGCCAGCAGTAAAGACGGACAGGGGAAAGAGACCCAGTACTTC
TRBJ2-7,NA,NA,TRBV10-3,CAISDNLGVLEQYF,TGTGCCATCAGTGATAACCTAGGGGTACTCGAGCAGTACTTC
TRBJ2-5,TRBD2,NA,TRBV6-5,CASSSSGLCMIRKYF,TGTGCCAGCAGTTCCTCGGGACTATGCATGATTCGGAAGTACTTC
TRBJ2-2,TRBD1,NA,TRBV2,CASGGGQGFSGELFF,TGTGCCAGCGGCGGGGGACAGGGGTTTAGCGGGGAGCTGTTTTTT
TRBJ2-7,NA,few,TRBV10-3,CAISDGDYEQYF,TGTGCCATCAGTGACGGGGACTACGAGCAGTACTTC
TRBJ2-2,NA,NA,TRBV9,CASSPSPLSDGELFF,TGTGCCAGCAGCCCTTCTCCCCTCAGCGACGGGGAGCTGTTTTTT